What follows are 30 T cell receptor beta chains derived from one specimen sequenced in a study of blood T cells in healthy people across ages. Together with a sample-barcoded 5' primer, a J-beta primer mix was included in a second PCR lasting roughly 6 to 12 cycles. From the 5' RACE reads, TCRdb called clonotypes with MiXCR, one entry per CDR3 protein. The sample records roughly 560,000 distinct CDR3 sequences, more than 20% being singletons. These sequences were also reported in another study, on T cells of mothers and their children.

The specimen sequenced was blood. The receptors stem from a boy younger than 18 in good health.

The chain combines TRBV4-3 with TRBJ2-5, with D perhaps TRBD2 (5 bases). Trimming took off 0 bases at V and 4 bases at J, with 12 bases between the two ends. The CDR3 has 15 residues. Germline values: CDR1 LGHNA, CDR2 YSLEER. CDR3 loop: CASSQDAGVRETQYF. The CDR3 nucleotides are TGCGCCAGCAGCCAAGATGCGGGCGTGCGAGAGACCCAGTACTTC.

This clonotype was observed a handful of times. V usage is TRBV7-2 and J usage is TRBJ2-5; 10 bases agree with TRBD2. The assigned J gene may be wrong: the sequence end matches TRBJ2-1 better. Germline loops: CDR1 SGHTA, CDR2 FQGNSA. The CDR3 has 16 amino acids. For the CDR3, the DNA is TGTGCCAGCAGCTCTGGACTAGCGGTTAACTACAATGAGCAGTTCTTC. It codes for CASSSGLAVNYNEQFF.

This clonotype was seen a handful of times. V and J are TRBV20-1 and TRBJ1-2; D might be TRBD1 (5 bases). The CDR3 runs to 14 residues. V was clipped by 1 base and J by 0 bases, with 9 bases between them. Germline values: CDR1 DFQATT, CDR2 SNEGSKA (reference sequence). This chain's CDR3 is CSARVQGSNYGYTF. The CDR3 nucleotides read TGCAGTGCTAGAGTTCAGGGATCTAACTATGGCTACACCTTC.

V is TRBV7-2 and J is TRBJ2-5; D might be TRBD2 (5 bases). CDR1 and CDR2 (germline): SGHTA, FQGNSA. Trimming removed 1 base at V and 5 bases at J, with 11 bases between. The CDR3 is 14 residues long. The CDR3 protein is CASSLGGAKETQYF. The CDR3 nucleotides are TGTGCCAGCAGCTTAGGGGGAGCGAAGGAGACCCAGTACTTC.

This clonotype was seen more than once but under ten times. This chain links TRBV20-1 with TRBJ2-5; 10 nucleotides line up with TRBD1. Per germline, CDR1 DFQATT and CDR2 SNEGSKA (reference sequence). This CDR3 region has 16 residues. V shed 1 base, J shed 5 bases, and the junction held 10 bases outside the gene matches. The DNA of the CDR3 is TGCAGTGCTAGAGGCTACCACGGGACAGGGGTTGAGACCCAGTACTTC. Translating it yields CSARGYHGTGVETQYF.

J is TRBJ2-5 and V is TRBV29-1; D not resolved. The end of the DNA fits TRBJ2-7 better, so the J call may be wrong. Per germline, CDR1 SQVTM and CDR2 ANQGSEA. The CDR3 has 12 amino acids. As DNA, the CDR3 is TGCAGCGTTGTCAGTGGAGTCTACGAGCAGTACTTC. This gives the protein CSVVSGVYEQYF.

The V call is TRBV11-2, the J call TRBJ2-1; D might be TRBD2 (6 bases). Trimming removed 2 bases at V and 5 bases at J, with 16 bases between. Looked up from germline, CDR1 is SGHAT and CDR2 is FQNNGV. This CDR3 region has 16 residues. The CDR3: CASSLLKGLGNNEQFF. DNA for the CDR3: TGTGCCAGCAGCTTATTAAAGGGACTGGGGAACAATGAGCAGTTCTTC.

The sample holds a few counts of this clonotype. This sequence joins TRBV7-6 and TRBJ2-5; D possibly corresponds to TRBD2 (6 bases). Trimming removed 5 bases at V and 7 bases at J, with 14 bases between. The CDR3 contains 13 residues. Per the germline V gene, CDR1 is SGHVS and CDR2 is FNYEAQ. For the CDR3, the DNA is TGTGCCAGCAGCGACGGACAAGCGGGGACCCAGTACTTC. Translation gives CASSDGQAGTQYF.

Notes on this clonotype: A much larger clonotype is one base distant, so this may be a read error. The rearrangement joins TRBV12-3 or TRBV12-4 to TRBJ2-1; no clear D gene. V was trimmed by 0 bases and J by 1 base, leaving 4 bases between them. The CDR3 is 14 residues long. The DNA for the CDR3 is TGTGCCAGCAGTTTAGCGGAGTCCTACAATGAGCAGTTCTTC. It codes for CASSLAESYNEQFF.

The chain employs TRBV7-9 and TRBJ1-2; D is uncertain. The CDR3 is 13 amino acids. Germline V CDR1 and CDR2: SEHNR, FQNEAQ (reference sequence). V was trimmed by 2 bases and J by 14 bases, leaving 18 bases between them. The CDR3 protein is CASSLWEAGIDTF. DNA for the CDR3: TGTGCCAGCAGCTTATGGGAGGCGGGGATAGATACCTTC.

The rearrangement links TRBV20-1 to TRBJ2-4; the match to TRBD2 covers 10 bases. The CDR3 has 18 residues. CDR1 and CDR2 from the germline V gene are DFQATT and SNEGSKA (reference sequence). The V gene end was trimmed by 0 bases and the J gene end by 2 bases; junction bases not matched to a gene: 10. CDR3 sequence: CSARDRASGGVPKNIQYF. The CDR3 nucleotides are TGCAGTGCTAGAGATCGAGCTAGCGGGGGCGTGCCCAAAAACATTCAGTACTTC.

V usage is TRBV25-1 and J usage is TRBJ2-3, with D hard to call. The length of the CDR3 is 13 residues. Between the trimmed V and J ends, which lost 4 bases and 3 bases, there was a span of 8 bases. Germline CDR1 is MGHDK and CDR2 is SYGVNS. The CDR3 sequence is CASSGLRTDTQYF. CDR3 DNA: TGTGCCAGCAGTGGGTTACGGACAGATACGCAGTATTTT.

This clonotype was detected only a few times. The chain combines TRBV19 with TRBJ2-3; D unclear. V was cut by 8 bases and J by 6 bases, with 6 bases left in between. Germline CDR1 reads LNHDA; CDR2 reads SQIVND (reference sequence). The CDR3 is 10 residues long. The CDR3 sequence is CASEGDTQYF. The CDR3 nucleotides are TGTGCCAGTGAAGGGGATACGCAGTATTTT.

The gene calls are TRBV30 and TRBJ1-1; the D is unclear. Germline V gene lookup returns CDR1 GTSNPN and CDR2 SVGIG (reference sequence). Trimming cost V 6 bases and J 4 bases, with 12 bases left between them. The CDR3 consists of 12 residues. CDR3 in DNA: TGTGCCTGCGCCCCCCGGGGCACTGAAGCTTTCTTT. Translation gives CACAPRGTEAFF.

This clonotype was picked up a small number of times. The V call is TRBV6-6, the J call TRBJ2-7, with 8 bases that match TRBD1. Trimming cost V 9 bases and J 2 bases; bases outside gene matches: 3. The germline V gene encodes CDR1 MNHNY and CDR2 SVGAGI (reference sequence). This CDR3 spans 12 amino acids. The CDR3, as DNA: TGTGCCAGTTGGACAGGGACCTACGAGCAGTACTTC. Translating it yields CASWTGTYEQYF.

CDR3 DNA: TGCGCCAGCAGCCAACGGACTAGCGGCCAAGAGACCCAGTACTTC. Translated, it gives CASSQRTSGQETQYF. The chain employs TRBV4-1 and TRBJ2-5; 10 positions match TRBD2. CDR3 length equals 15 residues. After removal of 2 bases from V and 1 base from J, the junction contained 1 base not matched to a gene. CDR1 is MGHRA, CDR2 YSYEKL, per germline.

A few counts support this clonotype. This sequence joins TRBV6-2 or TRBV6-3 and TRBJ2-1; D tentatively fits TRBD1 or TRBD2 (5 bases each). There are 15 residues in the CDR3. CDR1 is MNHEY, CDR2 SVGEGT, per germline. V gave up 6 bases and J gave up 0 bases, with 12 bases separating them. CDR3 amino acids: CASSWDAPSYNEQFF. The CDR3 DNA sequence: TGTGCCAGCAGCTGGGACGCCCCCTCCTACAATGAGCAGTTCTTC.

This clonotype was seen more than once but under ten times. The genes are TRBV28 and TRBJ2-7, with TRBD1 as a possible D gene (6 bases). Germline V gene data show CDR1 as MDHEN and CDR2 as SYDVKM. The CDR3 runs to 15 residues. V lost 1 base and J 0 bases, leaving 10 bases between the germline ends. CDR3 amino acids: CASSLYTGSSYEQYF. CDR3 nucleotides: TGTGCCAGCAGTTTATATACAGGGAGCTCCTACGAGCAGTACTTC.

This clonotype was seen more than once but under ten times. The genes are TRBV28 and TRBJ2-7; D gene ambiguous. The V gene's germline CDR1 is MDHEN and CDR2 SYDVKM. The CDR3 has 15 residues. V lost 6 bases, J lost 7 bases, and 22 bases lay in between. The CDR3: CASSRNVGSRREQYF. CDR3 nucleotides: TGTGCCAGCAGCCGCAACGTGGGGTCCAGGAGAGAGCAGTACTTC.

This clonotype occurred a few times. The rearrangement uses TRBV2 and TRBJ2-1; a possible D gene is TRBD1 (6 bases). The CDR3 loop spans 14 amino acids. Trimming pared 6 bases from V and 3 bases from J, leaving 12 bases between. In germline, CDR1 is SNHLY, CDR2 FYNNEI. CDR3 sequence reads: CASSAGTHYNEQFF. The CDR3 nucleotides are TGTGCCAGCAGCGCCGGGACACACTACAATGAGCAGTTCTTC.

The sample holds a few counts of this clonotype. The missing conserved phenylalanine or tryptophan at the end of this CDR3 makes a read error likely. V is TRBV20-1 and J is TRBJ1-6; D is unresolved. CDR1 DFQATT and CDR2 SNEGSKA come from the germline V gene (reference sequence). CDR3 length: 8 amino acids. CDR3 amino acids: CSPTPLHV. CDR3 DNA: TGCAGCCCCACGCCCCTCCACGTT.

The chain employs TRBV27 and TRBJ1-5; 10 positions match TRBD1. V lost 10 bases and J lost 5; bases outside the gene matches: 8. Germline V gene lookup returns CDR1 MNHEY and CDR2 SMNVEV (reference sequence). The CDR3 is 14 amino acids. CDR3 region: CATSPGQGDQPQHF. The CDR3 DNA reads as TGTGCCACCAGCCCTGGACAGGGGGATCAGCCCCAGCATTTT.

The chain joins TRBV6-2 or TRBV6-3 to TRBJ2-1; 9 bases align to TRBD2. The germline CDR1 and CDR2 sequences are MNHEY and SVGEGT. J lost 8 bases, V lost 2 bases, and 19 bases had no gene match. This CDR3 has 19 amino acids. The CDR3 DNA reads TGTGCCAGCAGTTACGATCCTAGCGGGGCCCCCCGATATGGGGATGAGCAGTTCTTC. Encoded protein: CASSYDPSGAPRYGDEQFF.

The gene calls are TRBV28 and TRBJ2-4; D gene ambiguous. Germline V lookup: CDR1 MDHEN, CDR2 SYDVKM. The V gene lost 5 bases and the J gene lost 0 bases, with 8 bases spanning the gap. The CDR3 loop spans 14 amino acids. CDR3: CASSEELAKNIQYF. The CDR3, as DNA: TGTGCCAGCAGTGAGGAGTTAGCCAAAAACATTCAGTACTTC.

This clonotype has ten or more counts. This chain joins TRBV20-1 and TRBJ2-3, with D possibly TRBD2 on 6 matching bases. The CDR3 is 14 amino acids. Germline V gives CDR1 DFQATT, CDR2 SNEGSKA (reference sequence). Between the trimmed V and J ends, which lost 1 base and 6 bases, there was a span of 14 bases. CDR3 protein: CSARGPTSSDTQYF. The CDR3 DNA reads TGCAGTGCTAGAGGTCCGACTAGTAGCGATACGCAGTATTTT.

The chain couples TRBV7-9 to TRBJ2-2, with 7 nucleotides matching TRBD1. Germline V CDR1 and CDR2: SEHNR, FQNEAQ (reference sequence). J gave up 3 bases and V 5 bases, and 6 bases lay outside the gene matches. The CDR3 is made up of 15 amino acids. The CDR3: CASSTGVVYTGELFF. The DNA of the CDR3 is TGTGCCAGCAGCACAGGGGTTGTCTACACCGGGGAGCTGTTTTTT.

The chain couples TRBV7-2 to TRBJ1-1; tentatively, D is TRBD1 (6 bases). This CDR3 has 13 amino acids. Deletions cut 0 bases from V and 11 bases from J, with 13 bases between. CDR1 SGHTA and CDR2 FQGNSA come from the germline V gene. CDR3 bases: TGTGCCAGCAGCTTAGCGTGGGGGCAAGGCGCTTTCTTT. Encoded protein: CASSLAWGQGAFF.

A few counts support this clonotype. The V and J genes are TRBV6-1 and TRBJ1-1; D is perhaps TRBD1 (6 bases). Germline CDR1 reads MNHNS; CDR2 reads SASEGT. The CDR3 sequence is 14 residues long. With 6 bases removed from V and 2 bases from J, the gap between germline ends came to 13 bases. CDR3 sequence: CASRQGFENTEAFF. In DNA form, the CDR3 reads TGTGCCAGCAGGCAGGGGTTCGAAAACACTGAAGCTTTCTTT.

In its sample, this clonotype was seen a few times. J is TRBJ1-1 and V is TRBV4-1, with TRBD1 identical over 11 bases. The CDR3 is made up of 15 amino acids. Germline V gives CDR1 MGHRA, CDR2 YSYEKL. V was pared by 1 base and J by 4 bases, with 2 bases of the junction left unmatched. The CDR3 sequence is CASSQAGTGGTEAFF. CDR3 coding DNA: TGCGCCAGCAGCCAAGCCGGGACAGGGGGCACTGAAGCTTTCTTT.

This clonotype has only a few counts. V usage is TRBV18 and J usage is TRBJ2-6; 9 bases line up with TRBD1. Unmatched junction bases numbered 6, after V lost 6 bases and J lost 0 bases. The germline gives CDR1 KGHSH, CDR2 LQKENI. The CDR3 spans 17 residues. CDR3 nucleotides: TGTGCCAGCTCGAAGACAGGGGGATACTCTGGGGCCAACGTCCTGACTTTC. Protein sequence: CASSKTGGYSGANVLTF.